The 19 T cell receptor beta chains given below trace back to one sample, sequenced in a study of shared clonotypes between healthy human individuals. Clones were sequenced by immunoSEQ multiplex PCR, and TCRdb holds only the in-frame ones, with some missing. The profile shows 2 million to 3 million clones, approximately 93% of them singletons. Input material: naive CD4+ T cells from PBMCs. As for subset: CD45RA+ positively selected. The receptors shown here come from a man aged 18 to 30 in good health. Some clones in this sample may be carry-over from other donors' samples.

The gene calls are TRBV6-1 and TRBJ1-2; tentative D call: TRBD1 (6 bases). The CDR3 is made up of 11 amino acids. Germline assignment: CDR1 MNHNS and CDR2 SASEGT. The germline V and J ends were trimmed by 6 bases and 7 bases, with 9 bases remaining between them. The DNA of the CDR3 is TGTGCCAGCAGGGACAGTCGTGGCTACACCTTC. It specifies CASRDSRGYTF.

This chain connects TRBV28 to TRBJ2-5; D is tentatively TRBD1 or TRBD2 (5 bases each). CDR1 and CDR2 (germline): MDHEN, SYDVKM. The CDR3 length is 14 residues. V lost 8 bases and J lost 2, with 15 bases in between. As DNA, the CDR3 is TGTGCCAGCGGGGCATGGACGGGACAAGAGACCCAGTACTTC. Its protein product is CASGAWTGQETQYF.

The chain employs TRBV7-3 and TRBJ2-7; D is possibly TRBD2 (5 bases). The CDR3 is 14 residues long. CDR1 and CDR2 from the germline V gene are SGHTA and FQGTGA. V lost 5 bases and J lost 6, with 17 bases in between. The DNA of the CDR3 is TGTGCCAGCAGCCCTAGCCCGGGCTACGGCGAGCAGTACTTC. This codes for CASSPSPGYGEQYF. Supplemented by reference TRBV7-3 and TRBJ2-7, the full variable domain reads GAGVSQTPSNKVTEKGKYVELRCDPISGHTALYWYRQSLGQGPEFLIYFQGTGAADDSGLPNDRFFAVRPEGSVSTLKIQRTERGDSAVYLCASSPSPGYGEQYFGPGTRLTVT.

This chain connects TRBV9 to TRBJ1-1; 7 bases line up with TRBD1. This CDR3 has 15 residues. Per germline, CDR1 SGDLS and CDR2 YYNGEE. V lost 4 bases to trimming and J lost 3 bases; unmatched junction nucleotides: 9. DNA of the CDR3: TGTGCCAGCAGCCCCCGGGACAGTCTGTACACTGAAGCTTTCTTT. This codes for CASSPRDSLYTEAFF.

Of note for this clone: Other DNA sequences of this sample code for an identical CDR3. The rearrangement links TRBV5-6 to TRBJ2-3; D remains unclear. The CDR3 has 13 amino acids. Trimming stripped 1 base from V and 1 base from J, with 4 bases between. From germline, CDR1 is SGHDT and CDR2 YYEEEE. In DNA form, the CDR3 reads TGTGCCAGCAGCTTGCGGGGCACAGATACGCAGTATTTT. Encoded protein: CASSLRGTDTQYF.

V and J are TRBV28 and TRBJ2-1; 8 bases are shared with TRBD1. The V gene's germline CDR1 is MDHEN and CDR2 SYDVKM. The trim removed 10 bases at V and 6 bases at J, leaving 14 bases unmatched. This CDR3 is 15 amino acids long. CDR3 DNA: TGTGCCATCGCCCCCCGGGACAGGAGGGGCAATGAGCAGTTCTTC. This encodes CAIAPRDRRGNEQFF.

The chain is built from TRBV28 and TRBJ2-7; the D call may be TRBD1 or TRBD2 (5 bases each). The V gene lost 8 bases and the J gene lost 5 bases, with 10 bases spanning the gap. Per the germline V gene, CDR1 is MDHEN and CDR2 is SYDVKM. The CDR3 runs to 11 residues. The DNA of the CDR3 is TGTGCCAGCGTAGTGGGACACGAGCAGTACTTC. Translation: CASVVGHEQYF. The variable domain in full, with the rest retrieved from reference TRBV28 and TRBJ2-7, is DVKVTQSSRYLVKRTGEKVFLECVQDMDHENMFWYRQDPGLGLRLIYFSYDVKMKEKGDIPEGYSVSREKKERFSLILESASTNQTSMYLCASVVGHEQYFGPGTRLTVT.

In the case of this clone: Other DNA sequences in this specimen translate into the identical CDR3. The V gene is TRBV5-1, the J gene TRBJ1-1; D call uncertain. Trimming left V 0 bases short and J 4 bases short, with 7 bases between. This CDR3 has 13 amino acids. Germline CDR1 reads SGHRS; CDR2 reads YFSETQ. In DNA form, the CDR3 reads TGCGCCAGCAGCTTGGACCCGGGCACTGAAGCTTTCTTT. This translates into CASSLDPGTEAFF.

The chain couples TRBV15 to TRBJ1-4; no definite D call. Trimming took 11 bases from V and 8 from J, leaving 9 bases between them. Germline V CDR1 and CDR2: LNHNV, YYDKDF (reference sequence). The CDR3 consists of 10 residues. In DNA, the CDR3 is TGTGCCTCCGGACGCGAAAAACTGTTTTTT. Its translation is CASGREKLFF.

The chain recombines TRBV7-9 with TRBJ2-1, with D perhaps given as TRBD1 or TRBD2 (5 bases each). CDR3 length: 15 amino acids. V was shortened by 6 bases and J by 4 bases, with 16 bases between the two germline ends. CDR1 and CDR2 from the germline V gene are SEHNR and FQNEAQ (reference sequence). The CDR3 DNA reads TGTGCCAGCAGGTTACCGGGACCTAGGTACAATGAGCAGTTCTTC. Protein sequence: CASRLPGPRYNEQFF.

V gene TRBV28 combines with J gene TRBJ2-7; the D is unclear. V was trimmed by 6 bases and J by 9 bases, leaving 12 bases between them. Germline V CDR1 and CDR2: MDHEN, SYDVKM. The CDR3 length is 11 residues. The CDR3 coding sequence is TGTGCCAGCAGCGCCATGGGGATGCAGTACTTC. The encoded protein is CASSAMGMQYF.

The rearrangement joins TRBV30 to TRBJ2-5; 8 bases fit TRBD2. V was clipped by 0 bases and J by 1 base; unmatched bases: 10. Germline CDR1 is GTSNPN and CDR2 is SVGIG (reference sequence). The CDR3 extends over 17 amino acids. The CDR3 bases are TGTGCCTGGAGTGTACCCTGGGGCGGGAGGCTCCAAGAGACCCAGTACTTC. Encoded protein: CAWSVPWGGRLQETQYF. Complete variable domain (other parts from reference TRBV30 and TRBJ2-5): SQTIHQWPATLVQPVGSPLSLECTVEGTSNPNLYWYRQAAGRGLQLLFYSVGIGQISSEVPQNLSASRPQDRQFILSSKKLLLSDSGFYLCAWSVPWGGRLQETQYFGPGTRLLVL.

This clone was picked up one time. CDR3 region: CASSLYRGLGNEQFF. The DNA for the CDR3 is TGTGCCAGCAGCTTATATCGTGGATTGGGCAATGAGCAGTTCTTC. The rearrangement joins TRBV7-3 to TRBJ2-1; D gene ambiguous. CDR1 and CDR2 from the germline V gene are SGHTA and FQGTGA. With 2 bases removed from V and 6 bases from J, the gap between germline ends came to 14 bases. The CDR3 is made up of 15 amino acids.

The V gene is TRBV7-6, the J gene TRBJ1-4; D unclear. This CDR3 spans 13 amino acids. The ends were cut back, 5 bases at V and 11 bases at J, with 15 bases in the middle. Germline CDR1 is SGHVS and CDR2 is FNYEAQ. As DNA, the CDR3 is TGTGCCAGCAGCACCGGGGAAGTCGGGAAACTGTTTTTT. It is translated as CASSTGEVGKLFF.

The rearrangement joins TRBV15 to TRBJ1-5; D is perhaps TRBD1 (5 bases). The ends were cut back, 1 base at V and 5 bases at J, with 18 bases in the middle. CDR3 length: 17 amino acids. The germline V gene encodes CDR1 LNHNV and CDR2 YYDKDF (reference sequence). DNA for the CDR3: TGTGCCACCAGCAGAGGGACCGCGTCAGGGCACTATCAGCCCCAGCATTTT. Protein sequence: CATSRGTASGHYQPQHF.

The chain links TRBV27 to TRBJ2-7; maybe TRBD1 (6 bases). V gave up 8 bases and J gave up 4 bases, with 18 bases separating them. The CDR3 has 14 residues. Germline CDR1 and CDR2: MNHEY and SMNVEV (reference sequence). The CDR3 region has the DNA TGTGCCAGCTCAAAAAACAGGGTCGGGTACGAGCAGTACTTC. It codes for CASSKNRVGYEQYF.

The J gene is TRBJ1-5, the V gene TRBV5-5; no definite D call. The CDR3 runs 14 residues. V was pared by 4 bases and J by 4 bases, with 12 bases between. Germline-derived CDR1 and CDR2 are SGHKS and YYEKEE (reference sequence). The CDR3 region has the DNA TGTGCCAGCAGCGGCGGGGTCCCAAATCAGCCCCAGCATTTT. Amino acids: CASSGGVPNQPQHF.

This chain connects TRBV19 to TRBJ2-7, with 11 bases lining up with TRBD1. This CDR3 has 15 amino acids. The V segment lost 4 bases and the J segment 4 bases; nucleotides outside the gene matches: 6. Germline-derived CDR1 and CDR2 are LNHDA and SQIVND (reference sequence). In nucleotides, the CDR3 is TGTGCCAGTAGTACGCCGGGGACAGGGGGATACGAGCAGTACTTC. It yields the protein CASSTPGTGGYEQYF.

The V call is TRBV27, the J call TRBJ2-4; D is tentatively TRBD1 or TRBD2 (6 bases each). Germline CDR1 is MNHEY and CDR2 is SMNVEV (reference sequence). With 1 base removed from V and 1 base from J, the gap between germline ends came to 17 bases. This CDR3 comprises 18 residues. The CDR3 sequence: CASSLLARGAGAKNIQYF. In DNA, the CDR3 is TGTGCCAGCAGTTTATTAGCTAGGGGGGCCGGGGCCAAAAACATTCAGTACTTC.